These 15 T cell receptor beta chains originate from one sample sequenced in a study of immune evolution from preneoplasia to lung adenocarcinoma. Assay used: immunoSEQ multiplex PCR; TCRdb lists only in-frame clones, some missing. Among about 10,000 clones listed, around 78% were seen once. Sequencing was performed on FFPE minimally invasive lung adenocarcinoma tissue. All receptors derive from a person aged 70 to 80 with lung adenocarcinoma.

V is TRBV7-3 and J is TRBJ2-1; D gene ambiguous. Between the trimmed V and J ends, which lost 2 bases and 4 bases, there was a span of 12 bases. Germline V gene data show CDR1 as SGHTA and CDR2 as FQGTGA. This CDR3 is built from 15 residues. DNA of the CDR3: TGTGCCAGCAGCTTAGGCGGAGCCATTTACAATGAGCAGTTCTTC. This sequence encodes CASSLGGAIYNEQFF.

V is TRBV7-9 and J is TRBJ1-3, with D perhaps matching TRBD1 (5 bases). Germline lookup yields CDR1 SEHNR and CDR2 FQNEAQ (reference sequence). CDR3 length: 15 residues. Trimming removed 0 bases at V and 6 bases at J, with 12 bases between. The CDR3 nucleotides are TGTGCCAGCAGCTTAGCTCAGGGCGGGACAAACACCATATATTTT. Residues: CASSLAQGGTNTIYF.

The rearrangement uses TRBV7-2 and TRBJ2-2; the match to TRBD2 covers 8 bases. The CDR3 has 16 residues. The V gene end was trimmed by 5 bases and the J gene end by 2 bases; junction bases not matched to a gene: 7. The germline gives CDR1 SGHTA, CDR2 FQGNSA. In DNA, the CDR3 is TGTGCCAGCAGCCCCTCGGGAGGGATTAACACCGGGGAGCTGTTTTTT. Amino acids: CASSPSGGINTGELFF.

V and J are TRBV11-2 and TRBJ2-5; perhaps TRBD1 as D (5 bases). V was trimmed by 5 bases and J by 11 bases, leaving 18 bases between them. This CDR3 is built from 13 residues. CDR1 is SGHAT and CDR2 is FQNNGV in the germline V gene. The CDR3 DNA reads TGTGCCAGCAGCGGAACTGGACACAACGGGCAGTACTTC. This codes for CASSGTGHNGQYF.

The chain carries TRBV6-5 and TRBJ2-7; tentatively, D is TRBD2 (5 bases). The CDR3 spans 13 residues. V lost 2 bases and J lost 4, with 9 bases in between. Per germline, CDR1 MNHEY and CDR2 SVGAGI. The CDR3 here is CASSYDRDYEQYV. CDR3 DNA sequence: TGTGCCAGCAGTTACGATCGGGATTACGAGCAGTACGTC.

Only a few counts were recorded for this clone. This chain connects TRBV30 to TRBJ1-2; 7 bases align to TRBD1. Germline V gene sequence: CDR1 GTSNPN, CDR2 SVGIG (reference sequence). The CDR3 covers 11 residues. The CDR3, as DNA: TGTGCGCGGGGACAGAGCTATGGCTACACCTTC. Translated, it gives CARGQSYGYTF.

With respect to this clone: Compared with germline, one end of the junction differs, possibly owing to a read error. V usage is TRBV7-7 and J usage is TRBJ2-3, with 9 nucleotides matching TRBD1. This CDR3 spans 15 amino acids. The V gene's germline CDR1 is SSHAT and CDR2 FNYEAQ (reference sequence). The CDR3: CASSTGTGRSDTQYF. The CDR3 DNA reads as TGTGCTAGCAGTACCGGGACAGGGCGTAGCGATACGCAGTATTTT.

The gene calls are TRBV30 and TRBJ1-5; 10 nucleotides match TRBD1. Germline assignment: CDR1 GTSNPN and CDR2 SVGIG (reference sequence). The V and J ends lost 1 base and 4 bases, in that order; junction bases with no gene match: 7. CDR3 size: 16 residues. The CDR3 loop is CAWSAPRTGGNQPQHF. The CDR3 DNA sequence: TGTGCCTGGAGTGCCCCAAGGACAGGGGGGAATCAGCCCCAGCATTTT.

V and J are TRBV29-1 and TRBJ2-2, with D unresolved. This CDR3 contains 13 residues. V gave up 8 bases and J gave up 8 bases, with 18 bases separating them. Per the germline V gene, CDR1 is SQVTM and CDR2 is ANQGSEA. DNA for the CDR3: TGCAGCCCATCCCACAGATCAGTAGGGGAGCTGTTTTTT. Protein product: CSPSHRSVGELFF.

Details on this clone: This specimen includes other DNA sequences encoding the same CDR3. V and J are TRBV6-5 and TRBJ2-1; D may be TRBD1 or TRBD2 (5 bases each). This CDR3 comprises 15 residues. The V gene's germline CDR1 is MNHEY and CDR2 SVGAGI. Trimming took 6 bases from V and 8 from J, leaving 20 bases between them. CDR3: CASRSTGTHGDEQFF. The CDR3 nucleotides are TGTGCCAGCAGATCGACCGGGACCCACGGCGATGAGCAGTTCTTC.

Worth noting for this clone: Sequence at one end of the junction differs from germline and may be a read error. The chain employs TRBV4-3 and TRBJ1-2; D is perhaps TRBD1 (5 bases). The CDR3 runs to 15 residues. Germline loops: CDR1 LGHNA, CDR2 YSLEER. CDR3 sequence reads: CASRQGKGAGYGYTF. As DNA, the CDR3 is TGCGCCAGCAGGCAAGGAAAAGGGGCGGGCTATGGCTACACCTTC.

This clone came up once. This chain links TRBV6-1 with TRBJ1-5; D not certain. V lost 7 bases, J lost 0 bases, and 13 bases lay in between. The CDR3 loop spans 15 amino acids. Germline V gene data show CDR1 as MNHNS and CDR2 as SASEGT. The DNA for the CDR3 is TGTGCCAGCATGGTAGGCCCCTATAGCAATCAGCCCCAGCATTTT. Encoded protein: CASMVGPYSNQPQHF.

This chain uses TRBV9 with TRBJ1-3, with D perhaps TRBD1 (5 bases). CDR1 is SGDLS and CDR2 is YYNGEE in the germline V gene. The CDR3 covers 14 residues. The V and J ends lost 4 bases and 2 bases respectively, with 10 bases between them. CDR3 DNA: TGTGCCAGCAGCCCCCTGGGGGCTGGAAACACCATATATTTT. Its translation is CASSPLGAGNTIYF.

This clone was picked up a small number of times. This chain connects TRBV2 to TRBJ2-7; D unclear. The CDR3 length is 13 residues. The V end lost 6 bases, the J end lost 2 bases, and 11 bases lay between the germline ends. The germline V gene has CDR1 SNHLY and CDR2 FYNNEI. CDR3 sequence (DNA): TGTGCCAGCAGCGCCTCGGATACCTACGAGCAGTACTTC. This encodes CASSASDTYEQYF.

The chain links TRBV4-2 to TRBJ2-3, with 9 nucleotides matching TRBD2. The CDR3 contains 16 residues. CDR1 and CDR2 from the germline V gene are LGHNA and YNFKEQ. V lost 3 bases to trimming and J lost 1 base; unmatched junction nucleotides: 5. The CDR3 sequence is CASSQGTSWGTDTQYF. In DNA, the CDR3 is TGTGCCAGCAGCCAGGGGACTAGCTGGGGCACAGATACGCAGTATTTT.